Listed here are 17 T cell receptor beta chains from one sample, sequenced in a study of T cell responses to AZD1222 COVID-19 vaccine (dated by TCRdb to the early 2020s). In the paper's terms, the time point label means: baseline before first vaccination. Libraries came from the immunoSEQ multiplex PCR assay. The table was pulled from immuneACCESS by TCRdb, which kept in-frame rearrangements only. Such tables lose some clones; where checked, under half of the loss comes from unresolved V genes, and the rest has no known cause. The sample table lists about 56,000 clones, approximately 85% of them with a count of one. About 16% of the sample lies in the top ten. Specimen: peripheral blood, collected on day 0 of AZD1222 vaccination. Every receptor here comes from an adult in good health.

The J gene is TRBJ1-4, the V gene TRBV7-9, with 7 positions matching TRBD1. The germline CDR1 and CDR2 sequences are SEHNR and FQNEAQ (reference sequence). The V gene end was trimmed by 7 bases and the J gene end by 7 bases; junction bases not matched to a gene: 9. This CDR3 is built from 14 residues. CDR3 bases: TGTGCCAGCACCCCGACAGGGATCAGTGAAAAACTGTTTTTT. Translated, it gives CASTPTGISEKLFF.

J is TRBJ1-4 and V is TRBV6-5; 8 bases align to TRBD1. After removal of 5 bases from V and 5 bases from J, the junction contained 7 bases not matched to a gene. CDR3 length equals 15 residues. Germline loops: CDR1 MNHEY, CDR2 SVGAGI. Here the CDR3 DNA reads TGTGCCAGCAGTCGGACAGGGCCTCCAAATGAAAAACTGTTTTTT. Translation: CASSRTGPPNEKLFF.

The rearrangement links TRBV12-1 to TRBJ2-1; TRBD1 is taken as the D call from the table, unchecked against the DNA. TRBV12-1 corresponds to a pseudogene. This CDR3 has 15 amino acids. Here the CDR3 reads CASINGTVLYNEQFF. For the CDR3, the DNA is TGTGCCAGCATTAATGGGACAGTACTCTACAATGAGCAGTTCTTC.

The chain couples TRBV5-1 to TRBJ1-2; D gene ambiguous. In germline, CDR1 is SGHRS, CDR2 YFSETQ. The V end was cut by 5 bases, the J end by 2 bases, with 13 bases between. The CDR3 length is 14 residues. Here the CDR3 reads CASSSGNVNYGYTF. The CDR3 coding sequence is TGCGCCAGCAGTTCTGGGAACGTCAACTATGGCTACACCTTC.

The genes are TRBV7-6 and TRBJ1-3; no definite D call. CDR1 is SGHVS, CDR2 FNYEAQ, per germline. V gave up 1 base and J gave up 4 bases, with 11 bases separating them. This CDR3 spans 15 amino acids. As DNA, the CDR3 is TGTGCCAGCAGCTTAGAGTTGGGGTGGGGAAACACCATATATTTT. It translates to CASSLELGWGNTIYF.

The genes are TRBV7-9 and TRBJ1-4; D is ambiguous. The CDR3 has 13 amino acids. The germline CDR1 and CDR2 sequences are SEHNR and FQNEAQ (reference sequence). The V gene lost 7 bases and the J gene lost 14 bases, with 20 bases spanning the gap. The CDR3 sequence is CASTPTWGERLFF. The CDR3 DNA follows: TGTGCCAGCACCCCGACTTGGGGAGAGAGGCTGTTTTTT.

CDR3 DNA sequence: TGTGCCAGCACCCCTAGGACTAGCGGGGGGAGCTCCTACAATGAGCAGTTCTTC. Amino acids: CASTPRTSGGSSYNEQFF. The chain links TRBV7-2 to TRBJ2-1; 14 nucleotides agree with TRBD2. CDR1 is SGHTA and CDR2 is FQGNSA in the germline V gene. Trimming took 7 bases from V and 0 from J; bases not matched to a gene: 8. There are 18 residues in the CDR3.

This CDR3 reads CATSRGRNNEKLFF. CDR3 DNA: TGTGCCACCAGCAGAGGACGGAACAATGAAAAACTGTTTTTT. V usage is TRBV15 and J usage is TRBJ1-4; D ambiguous. The length of the CDR3 is 14 residues. Germline V gene data show CDR1 as LNHNV and CDR2 as YYDKDF (reference sequence). The V gene lost 1 base and the J gene lost 5 bases, with 8 bases spanning the gap.

This chain links TRBV5-4 with TRBJ2-3, with D unclear. Trimming shortened V by 6 bases and J by 0 bases, and 8 bases separated the two germline ends. Germline V gene lookup returns CDR1 SGHNT and CDR2 YYREEE (reference sequence). The CDR3 is 13 residues long. The CDR3 DNA follows: TGTGCCAGCACCCCCGGTAGCACAGATACGCAGTATTTT. The encoded protein is CASTPGSTDTQYF.

The chain is built from TRBV18 and TRBJ1-3; no firm D call. V lost 4 bases and J 0 bases, leaving 7 bases between the germline ends. The germline CDR1 and CDR2 sequences are KGHSH and LQKENI. CDR3 length: 14 amino acids. CDR3 in amino acids: CASSLGRSGNTIYF. CDR3 in DNA: TGTGCCAGCTCACTAGGTCGCTCTGGAAACACCATATATTTT.

The chain uses TRBV28 and TRBJ2-7; D is uncertain. The CDR3 length is 12 residues. V was trimmed by 4 bases and J by 7 bases, leaving 11 bases between them. CDR1 is MDHEN and CDR2 is SYDVKM in the germline V gene. CDR3 amino acids: CASSSYNPEQYF. The CDR3 DNA follows: TGTGCCAGCAGTTCCTATAACCCTGAGCAGTACTTC.

The CDR3 bases are TGTGCCAGTAGTAAGCGGGACAGAAACACTGAAGCTTTCTTT. Protein sequence: CASSKRDRNTEAFF. This chain connects TRBV19 to TRBJ1-1; 7 bases agree with TRBD1. Germline V lookup: CDR1 LNHDA, CDR2 SQIVND (reference sequence). The CDR3 spans 14 residues. With V trimmed by 4 bases and J by 2 bases, 4 bases remained unmatched.

The rearrangement joins TRBV30 to TRBJ2-7; perhaps TRBD2 as D (6 bases). CDR3 length: 14 amino acids. Germline loops: CDR1 GTSNPN, CDR2 SVGIG (reference sequence). The CDR3 loop is CAFRSGPSAGEQYF. As DNA, the CDR3 is TGTGCTTTCAGATCCGGGCCTTCCGCGGGGGAGCAGTACTTC. Full variable domain (missing parts from reference TRBV30 and TRBJ2-7): SQTIHQWPATLVQPVGSPLSLECTVEGTSNPNLYWYRQAAGRGLQLLFYSVGIGQISSEVPQNLSASRPQDRQFILSSKKLLLSDSGFYLCAFRSGPSAGEQYFGPGTRLTVT.

The chain recombines TRBV6-5 with TRBJ1-1; D may be TRBD1 (5 bases). The germline V gene has CDR1 MNHEY and CDR2 SVGAGI. Trimming removed 0 bases from V and 14 bases from J, with 16 bases in between. This CDR3 spans 13 amino acids. This CDR3 is CASSYSSGTAKFF. The CDR3 nucleotides read TGTGCCAGCAGTTACTCCTCCGGGACGGCCAAATTCTTT.

The chain links TRBV7-9 to TRBJ2-5; no clear D gene. The CDR3 runs 14 residues. Per germline, CDR1 SEHNR and CDR2 FQNEAQ (reference sequence). V lost 1 base and J lost 1, with 7 bases in between. CDR3 residues: CASSLGTIQETQYF. The CDR3 nucleotides are TGTGCCAGCAGCTTAGGTACAATCCAAGAGACCCAGTACTTC.

The chain is built from TRBV24-1 and TRBJ2-1; the D gene could be TRBD1 or TRBD2 (6 bases each). With 8 bases removed from V and 5 bases from J, the gap between germline ends came to 15 bases. This CDR3 spans 14 amino acids. Looked up from germline, CDR1 is KGHDR and CDR2 is SFDVKD. CDR3 DNA: TGTGCCACCATGCCGGGGGCCCCGAACAATGAGCAGTTCTTC. Translated, it gives CATMPGAPNNEQFF.

This chain joins TRBV28 and TRBJ2-7, with D possibly being TRBD1 or TRBD2 (5 bases each). Germline values: CDR1 MDHEN, CDR2 SYDVKM. This CDR3 comprises 16 residues. Trimming left V 6 bases short and J 4 bases short, with 22 bases between. The CDR3 DNA follows: TGTGCCAGCAGCCTAGTAGGGACGGTAGGACGTTACGAGCAGTACTTC. Encoded protein: CASSLVGTVGRYEQYF.